The 11 T cell receptor beta chains below all came from one sample that was sequenced in a study of cytomegalovirus exposure and HLA in healthy donors. 13 Jbeta primers and 60 Vbeta primers were used for the PCR. Here immunoSEQ multiplex PCR was the method, and the copy in TCRdb shows in-frame clones only, minus some. The sample has around 62,000 clones, around 77% seen once; the top ten hold more than 4.5%. Sample: PBMCs. The receptors were sampled from a male donor in good health and CMV-seropositive.

This clone was counted only a few times. The genes are TRBV21-1 and TRBJ2-6; the D call in the table, TRBD1, was not verified against the DNA. TRBV21-1 is designated a pseudogene. This CDR3 has 18 residues. CDR3 in DNA: TGTGCCAGCAGCAAAGGGGCAGCTTCCTTCTCTGGGGCCAACGTCCTGACTTTC. This gives the protein CASSKGAASFSGANVLTF.

CDR3 protein: CASSLSGNREIEQPQHF. The CDR3 coding sequence is TGTGCCAGCAGTTTATCGGGGAACAGGGAGATCGAGCAGCCCCAGCATTTT. This chain joins TRBV27 and TRBJ1-5; D may be TRBD1 (6 bases). V was cut by 0 bases and J by 7 bases, with 19 bases left in between. Germline CDR1 is MNHEY and CDR2 is SMNVEV (reference sequence). The CDR3 covers 17 residues.

V gene TRBV5-4 combines with J gene TRBJ1-1, with D perhaps matching TRBD1 (6 bases). The length of the CDR3 is 13 residues. The germline V and J ends were trimmed by 7 bases and 6 bases, with 16 bases remaining between them. Germline loops: CDR1 SGHNT, CDR2 YYREEE (reference sequence). The CDR3 sequence is CASQLGGRPEAFF. Written as DNA, the CDR3 is TGTGCCAGCCAACTCGGGGGGCGTCCTGAAGCTTTCTTT.

The V gene is TRBV7-8, the J gene TRBJ2-7; 10 nucleotides align to TRBD2. The V gene end was trimmed by 1 base and the J gene end by 3 bases; junction bases not matched to a gene: 3. Germline CDR1 is SGHVS and CDR2 is FQNEAQ. CDR3 length equals 15 residues. CDR3 loop: CASSLGLAGGYEQYF. CDR3 sequence (DNA): TGTGCCAGCAGCTTAGGATTAGCGGGGGGCTACGAGCAGTACTTC.

Concerning this clone: Within the sample, other DNA sequences also encode this same CDR3. The rearrangement joins TRBV7-9 to TRBJ2-1; 10 bases agree with TRBD2. Trimming removed 8 bases from V and 15 bases from J; junction bases left unmatched: 16. The CDR3 consists of 14 residues. From germline, CDR1 is SEHNR and CDR2 FQNEAQ (reference sequence). DNA of the CDR3: TGTGCCAGCTCGCTAGCGGGAGCTATGAACGTCCGGTTCTTC. This gives the protein CASSLAGAMNVRFF.

The rearrangement links TRBV5-6 to TRBJ2-7; D might be TRBD1 (5 bases). Deletions cut 1 base from V and 2 bases from J, with 10 bases between. This CDR3 comprises 14 residues. In germline, CDR1 is SGHDT, CDR2 YYEEEE. For the CDR3, the DNA is TGTGCCAGCAGCTTGCTGGACATAACCTACGAGCAGTACTTC. This codes for CASSLLDITYEQYF.

The chain employs TRBV18 and TRBJ2-3; no firm D call. With 1 base removed from V and 1 base from J, the gap between germline ends came to 6 bases. This CDR3 is built from 14 residues. Per the germline V gene, CDR1 is KGHSH and CDR2 is LQKENI. The CDR3 protein is CASSPLQRTDTQYF. The CDR3 DNA reads as TGTGCCAGCTCACCACTACAGCGCACAGATACGCAGTATTTT. Variable domain in full (rest from reference TRBV18 and TRBJ2-3): NAGVMQNPRHLVRRRGQEARLRCSPMKGHSHVYWYRQLPEEGLKFMVYLQKENIIDESGMPKERFSAEFPKEGPSILRIQQVVRGDSAAYFCASSPLQRTDTQYFGPGTRLTVL.

V gene TRBV30 combines with J gene TRBJ1-2; D may be TRBD1 (5 bases). The V gene's germline CDR1 is GTSNPN and CDR2 SVGIG (reference sequence). Trimming took off 0 bases at V and 7 bases at J, with 15 bases between the two ends. The CDR3 is 14 amino acids. CDR3 amino acids: CAWSVRGDRGGYTF. The CDR3 DNA reads as TGTGCCTGGAGTGTTCGGGGGGATCGGGGTGGCTACACCTTC. The whole variable domain, remainder taken from reference TRBV30 and TRBJ1-2, is SQTIHQWPATLVQPVGSPLSLECTVEGTSNPNLYWYRQAAGRGLQLLFYSVGIGQISSEVPQNLSASRPQDRQFILSSKKLLLSDSGFYLCAWSVRGDRGGYTFGSGTRLTVV.

The rearrangement links TRBV19 to TRBJ1-1, with 10 bases that match TRBD1. Germline CDR1 LNHDA, CDR2 SQIVND (reference sequence). J gave up 3 bases and V 5 bases, and 3 bases lay outside the gene matches. The CDR3 has 14 residues. CDR3 in amino acids: CASSADRGHTEAFF. The CDR3, as DNA: TGTGCCAGTAGTGCCGACAGGGGGCACACTGAAGCTTTCTTT.

The rearrangement uses TRBV7-8 and TRBJ1-4, with 7 bases lining up with TRBD1. V was pared by 5 bases and J by 4 bases, with 7 bases of the junction left unmatched. The CDR3 covers 15 residues. CDR1 and CDR2 from the germline V gene are SGHVS and FQNEAQ. The DNA of the CDR3 is TGTGCCAGCAGCCAATGGGGACAGATTAATGAAAAACTGTTTTTT. This encodes CASSQWGQINEKLFF.

The chain uses TRBV6-4 and TRBJ2-6; D may be TRBD1 (6 bases). Germline values: CDR1 MRHNA, CDR2 SNTAGT. The CDR3 runs 17 residues. The V and J ends lost 2 bases and 4 bases respectively, with 15 bases between them. CDR3 residues: CASSDGGRPYGANVLTF. Written as DNA, the CDR3 is TGTGCCAGCAGTGACGGGGGCAGGCCGTACGGGGCCAACGTCCTGACTTTC.